This T cell receptor beta chain appears in the sequencing data of a study of shared clonotypes between healthy human individuals. Study results and caveats: Shared clonotypes across all four donors exceeded non-shared ones in generation probability. Tissues were not sampled, only blood, and their repertoires likely differ.

The assay was immunoSEQ multiplex PCR, and TCRdb's table has in-frame clones only and misses some. The profile covers roughly 1,000,000 clones, with around 78% appearing a single time and approximately 0.5% taken by the ten largest. Looked up from germline, CDR1 is MDHEN and CDR2 is SYDVKM. This CDR3 contains 15 residues. Germline trimming cut 4 bases from V and 5 bases from J; bases unmatched to any gene: 7. Details on this clone: Its antigen is unknown.

The clonotype originates from a man aged 18 to 29 in good health. Some clones in this sample may be carry-over from other donors' samples. The rearrangement joins TRBV28 to TRBJ1-4; 7 bases align to TRBD1. Sequenced material: memory CD4+ T cells from PBMCs. Subset meaning: CD45RA-negative fraction. The CDR3 region is CASSSETGRNEKLFF. The CDR3 nucleotides read TGTGCCAGCAGTTCCGAGACAGGGAGGAATGAAAAACTGTTTTTT.